A selection of T cell receptor beta chains follows, all from one sample in a study of somatic mutations in cytotoxic T cells in rheumatoid arthritis. TCRdb's copy holds only in-frame clones and misses some; the assay was immunoSEQ multiplex PCR. The table lists 9,500 to 15,000 clones, 75% to 90% of them singletons. Sequencing was performed on CD8+ T cells sorted from blood. All receptors come from an older woman in good health. Both conserved end residues are part of each CDR3. A D gene is named only where the DNA matches it firmly. Where a row states a size, it is once, few, many or the class of an expanded clone; other rows omit it.

V gene	clone size	J gene	D gene	CDR3 DNA	CDR3 protein
TRBV25-1	.	TRBJ2-7	.	TGTGCCAGCAGTGTTAACAGTCACTACGAGCAGTACTTC	CASSVNSHYEQYF
TRBV19	.	TRBJ2-7	.	TGTGCCAGTAGTCCGAGTCAGGGGTGGGAGCAGTACTTC	CASSPSQGWEQYF
TRBV5-1	few	TRBJ1-2	TRBD1	TGCGCCAGCAGCTCCGGGACAGGGTCAAACTATGGCTACACCTTC	CASSSGTGSNYGYTF
TRBV5-4	.	TRBJ2-3	.	TGTGCCCAGGGGGGCAGCACAGATACGCAGTATTTT	CAQGGSTDTQYF
TRBV2	.	TRBJ1-1	.	TGTGCCAGCAGCATACCGAAAATGGGGGGGACGCGTGAAGCTTTCTTT	CASSIPKMGGTREAFF
TRBV5-1	.	TRBJ1-1	TRBD1	TGCGCCAGCAGTCTAGGGACAGGGCCCACTGAAGCTTTCTTT	CASSLGTGPTEAFF
TRBV6-1	few	TRBJ1-2	TRBD1	TGTGCCATCAGTGATAGACAGGGTTCGAACTATGGCTACACCTTC	CAISDRQGSNYGYTF
TRBV7-3	.	TRBJ2-3	.	TGTGCCAGCAGCTTAACTAGCGGACCCACAGATACGCAGTATTTT	CASSLTSGPTDTQYF
TRBV9	few	TRBJ2-3	.	TGTGCCAGCAGCATAGAGGGGGCAGATACGCAGTATTTT	CASSIEGADTQYF
TRBV6-5	.	TRBJ1-2	TRBD1	TGTGCCAGCAGCCCGACAGGGTCCGGAGGTGGCTACACCTTC	CASSPTGSGGGYTF
TRBV7-9	.	TRBJ2-5	.	TGTGCCAGCAGCTTAGCGACAGGCCCAGTGATTCGGTATTCGGAGACCCAGTACTTC	CASSLATGPVIRYSETQYF
TRBV2	.	TRBJ1-6	.	TGTGCCAGCAACTCGGACAGCTCCTATAATTCACCCCTCCACTTT	CASNSDSSYNSPLHF
TRBV30	.	TRBJ1-6	.	TGTGCCTGGAGACTTACTAGCTCCTATAATTCACCCCTCCACTTT	CAWRLTSSYNSPLHF
TRBV19	.	TRBJ2-1	.	TGTGCCAGTAAGCTGTACAATGAGCAGTTCTTC	CASKLYNEQFF
TRBV11-1	.	TRBJ2-1	TRBD2	TGTGCCAGCAGCTCAGGACTAGCGGGGGGGCTGGCTGAGCAGTTCTTC	CASSSGLAGGLAEQFF
TRBV7-8	.	TRBJ2-2	.	TGTGCCAGCAACTTTGTTTATCCTAGCCGGGGTGGAATCACCGGGGAGCTGTTTTTT	CASNFVYPSRGGITGELFF
TRBV27	.	TRBJ1-1	.	TGTGCCAGCGGCGTCAGGTGGGACACTGAAGCTTTCTTT	CASGVRWDTEAFF
TRBV5-6	few	TRBJ1-1	.	TGTGCCAGCAGCTTGGGGCAGTCCCGTCTTGAAGCTTTCTTT	CASSLGQSRLEAFF
TRBV30	.	TRBJ2-5	TRBD1	TGTGCCTGGCAGACAGGGTTGGGTCAAGAGACCCAGTACTTC	CAWQTGLGQETQYF
TRBV9	.	TRBJ2-3	TRBD2	TGTGCCAGCAGCCCAGAGGGCGGGGGTCCAGATACGCAGTATTTT	CASSPEGGGPDTQYF
TRBV7-9	.	TRBJ1-4	.	TGTGCCAGCAGCTCTAGTGGGGGGGGCGAGGAAAAACTGTTTTTT	CASSSSGGGEEKLFF
TRBV19	.	TRBJ1-1	.	TGTGCCAGTAGCATGATGAGCGTGAATGAAGCTTTCTTT	CASSMMSVNEAFF
TRBV10-2	.	TRBJ2-2	TRBD1	TGCGCCAGCAGGGACCCGACAGGGGGAGTCATCGGGGAGCTGTTTTTT	CASRDPTGGVIGELFF
TRBV6-5	hyperexpanded	TRBJ1-5	.	TGTGCCAGCAGTTACAGCCACGGGCAGCCCCAGCATTTT	CASSYSHGQPQHF